This is a list of T cell receptor beta chains from one sample in a study of T cells in Graves' hyperthyroidism and ophthalmopathy. TCRdb processed the multiplex PCR reads anew with MiXCR; each CDR3 protein has one entry. The sample consists of approximately 300,000 distinct CDR3 sequences, roughly 18% of them appearing once. Sequenced: blood. The receptors shown here come from a man aged 45-60 years with Graves' ophthalmopathy. Each CDR3 is given with its conserved first and last residue. The D gene is left open where the match is weak. Not all rows give a size; the values are once, few, many and, for expanded clones, a class.

d_gene	abundance	v_gene	j_gene	CDR3aa	CDR3nt
NA	many	TRBV18	TRBJ2-7	CASSPRWETWYEQYF	TGTGCCAGCTCACCACGATGGGAAACCTGGTACGAGCAGTACTTC
NA	many	TRBV5-1	TRBJ2-3	CASSPPVASTDTQYF	TGCGCCAGCAGCCCCCCGGTGGCTAGCACAGATACGCAGTATTTT
TRBD1	many	TRBV14	TRBJ1-2	CASSPLVRDRDGYTF	TGTGCCAGCAGCCCCCTCGTCCGGGACAGGGATGGCTACACCTTC
NA	many	TRBV28	TRBJ1-2	CASSGRPIYGYTF	TGTGCCAGCAGTGGTCGCCCAATCTATGGCTACACCTTC
NA	NA	TRBV7-9	TRBJ1-2	CASSLGRQGRDGYTF	TGTGCCAGCAGCTTAGGAAGGCAGGGGAGGGACGGCTACACCTTC
NA	many	TRBV2	TRBJ2-5	CASSEARGEKETQYF	TGTGCCAGCAGTGAAGCCAGGGGGGAGAAAGAGACCCAGTACTTC
TRBD2	many	TRBV5-1	TRBJ2-7	CASSPGSGSSYEQYF	TGCGCCAGCAGCCCAGGTAGCGGGTCGTCCTACGAGCAGTACTTC
NA	many	TRBV3-1	TRBJ1-1	CASSQSDGNTEAFF	TGTGCCAGCAGCCAATCCGACGGGAACACTGAAGCTTTCTTT
NA	few	TRBV12-3/TRBV12-4	TRBJ2-2	CASSLVDSRTGELFF	TGTGCCAGCAGTTTAGTAGACAGCCGAACCGGGGAGCTGTTTTTT
NA	NA	TRBV12-3/TRBV12-4	TRBJ1-1	CASSLRVVNTEAFF	TGTGCCAGCAGTCTCCGGGTCGTTAACACTGAAGCTTTCTTT
TRBD1	many	TRBV30	TRBJ1-2	CAWGQGYGYTF	TGTGCCTGGGGACAGGGGTACGGCTACACCTTC
NA	NA	TRBV7-9	TRBJ1-4	CASSTPWGKNEKLFF	TGTGCCAGCAGCACCCCTTGGGGGAAAAATGAAAAACTGTTTTTT
NA	many	TRBV6-1	TRBJ1-5	CASKGRAVSNQPQHF	TGTGCCAGCAAAGGGAGGGCAGTTAGCAATCAGCCCCAGCATTTT
TRBD1	few	TRBV19	TRBJ2-3	CASTGTVTDTQYF	TGTGCCAGTACCGGGACAGTCACAGATACGCAGTATTTT
TRBD1	many	TRBV9	TRBJ2-1	CASSFDRGQGGSRATDEQFF	TGTGCCAGCAGCTTCGACAGGGGACAGGGAGGGTCTCGAGCTACCGATGAGCAGTTCTTC
NA	few	TRBV11-2	TRBJ2-3	CASTGADTQYF	TGTGCCAGCACAGGGGCGGATACGCAGTATTTT
NA	NA	TRBV7-9	TRBJ1-4	CASSLSAVNEKLFF	TGTGCCAGCAGCTTAAGCGCGGTTAATGAAAAACTGTTTTTT
TRBD1	NA	TRBV19	TRBJ1-5	CASMRTGGNQPQHF	TGTGCCAGTATGAGGACAGGGGGCAATCAGCCCCAGCATTTT
TRBD1	many	TRBV7-8	TRBJ2-5	CASQPDRTGETQYF	TGTGCCAGCCAGCCCGACCGGACAGGAGAGACCCAGTACTTC
TRBD2	many	TRBV7-8	TRBJ2-4	CASSLARGSGVQYF	TGTGCCAGCAGCTTAGCGCGCGGGAGCGGGGTACAGTACTTC
NA	NA	TRBV29-1	TRBJ2-7	CSVSTGGSVEQYF	TGCAGCGTCTCGACAGGAGGGTCCGTCGAGCAGTACTTC